This T cell receptor beta chain came from a study of T cells in Graves' hyperthyroidism and ophthalmopathy. Researchers amplified the TCR beta CDR3 regions from RNA transcripts. HTBI primers were employed in a first-round RT-PCR of the TCR CDR3. TCRdb recomputed calls from the multiplex PCR reads with MiXCR, one row per CDR3 protein. This sample carries approximately 570,000 distinct CDR3 sequences, 15% to 20% of them seen once, and the ten largest clones take around 50%. V was clipped by 4 bases and J by 0 bases, with 23 bases between them. This CDR3 contains 19 residues. The germline V gene has CDR1 SEHNR and CDR2 FQNEAQ (reference sequence).

This chain joins TRBV7-9 and TRBJ2-3; maybe TRBD1 (5 bases). The sample comprised blood. This receptor was taken from a man aged 40-55 years with Graves' ophthalmopathy. The CDR3 protein is CASSSPQGSLSASTDTQYF. In DNA, the CDR3 is TGTGCCAGCAGCTCCCCGCAGGGATCTCTGTCAGCGAGCACAGATACGCAGTATTTT.